This paragraph covers one TCR beta chain sequence. What it binds is not known. This CDR3 is built from 15 residues. CDR1 LGHDT and CDR2 YNNKEL come from the germline V gene (reference sequence). V was pared by 6 bases and J by 4 bases, with 6 bases of the junction left unmatched. The data were produced by immunoSEQ multiplex PCR, yet TCRdb's version contains in-frame clones alone and is incomplete. The sample shows roughly 380,000 clones, 80% to 90% of them seen only once. This specimen belongs to a study of Ad26.COV2.S vaccination and SARS-CoV-2 variants. The overall study: The donor participated in the COV1001 trial, in its Ad26.COV2.S arm. Study-wide findings and caveats: Quantification of TCR breadth and depth may have yielded underestimates of total T cell responses. Greater spike-specific TCR breadth was seen in vaccine recipients than in placebo recipients.

Treatment denoted: roughly 18 received Ad26.COV2.S at low or high dose, single or two shots; 5 received placebo; per-sample allocation not given. On day 63 after the first injection, vaccine and placebo recipients gave samples. Expression of Wuhan-strain SARS-CoV-2 spike came from the Ad26 vector that formed the vaccine. This sequence joins TRBV3-1 (or the pseudogene TRBV3-2) and TRBJ2-2; 9 bases are a match to TRBD1. The sequence came from a person between 18 and 65 years old who received the Ad26.COV2.S COVID-19 vaccine or a placebo. The sample here was peripheral blood, taken in a trial of Ad26.COV2.S vaccine versus placebo. CDR3 residues: CASRNRGLGTGELFF. As DNA, the CDR3 is TGTGCCAGCAGAAACAGGGGGCTGGGCACCGGGGAGCTGTTTTTT.